The TCR beta chain described here comes from a study of blood T cell repertoires in COVID-19. As originally analysed: How many nucleated cells were present was estimated from reference gene primer amplification. Using immunoSEQ multiplex PCR, the repertoire was profiled, and TCRdb retains in-frame clones only, with some absent. For V, J and clone size, that table is used; D and trimming come from the DNA. The table includes 45,000 to 55,000 clones, about 86% detected once. With V trimmed by 4 bases and J by 5 bases, 3 bases remained unmatched. The CDR3 contains 14 residues. Germline V CDR1 and CDR2: LNHDA, SQIVND (reference sequence).

Source material: peripheral blood. The receptor's source is a man aged 70 or older with active COVID-19. The chain combines TRBV19 with TRBJ2-5; 11 nucleotides line up with TRBD1. The DNA for the CDR3 is TGTGCCAGTAGTACGGGGACAGGGGGGGAGACCCAGTACTTC. It yields the protein CASSTGTGGETQYF.